Only a few counts were recorded for the clone carrying this TCR beta chain. What it binds is unknown. Trimming cost V 6 bases and J 3 bases, with 11 bases left between them. The CDR3 is 14 residues long. Germline V gives CDR1 ENHRY, CDR2 SYGVKD. This sample is drawn from a study of cytotoxic CD8 clonotypes in ibrutinib-treated CLL. Study-wide context: Patient counts were around 11 relapsed/refractory, more than 14 treatment-naive and some 17 IGHV unmutated. Patients attained 24 partial and 2 complete responses; at median around 63 months, about 14 remained remitted while about twelve progressed. General study points: At the start, clonality exceeded age-matched healthy donors and followed circulating CD8+ T-cell counts.

Depths of 1 in 200,000 to 1 in 1 million T cells were the sequencing target. Assay: immunoSEQ multiplex PCR; the TCRdb copy retains only in-frame clones and omits some. Here the sample spans 250,000 to 350,000 clones, 76% being singletons. The chain combines TRBV10-3 with TRBJ1-4; D uncertain. This receptor was identified in a human donor with chronic lymphocytic leukemia. The material sequenced was PBMCs, taken at disease progression, from a patient treated with ibrutinib. CDR3 nucleotide sequence: TGTGCCATCAGCGAGGACGGGGCTAATGAAAAACTGTTTTTT. This encodes CAISEDGANEKLFF.